This passage covers 30 T cell receptor beta chains from one sample sequenced in a study of blood T cell repertoires in COVID-19. Clones were sequenced by immunoSEQ multiplex PCR, and TCRdb holds only the in-frame ones, with some missing. The sample carries about 670,000 clones, 70% to 90% recorded once. The sample was peripheral blood. These TCRs come from a woman younger than 35 with acute or convalescent COVID-19.

The chain links TRBV7-7 to TRBJ1-1; D gene uncertain. CDR3 length equals 13 residues. The germline V gene encodes CDR1 SSHAT and CDR2 FNYEAQ (reference sequence). With 1 base removed from V and 4 bases from J, the gap between germline ends came to 7 bases. CDR3 region: CASSLGPRTEAFF. CDR3 bases: TGTGCCAGCAGCTTAGGTCCCCGCACTGAAGCTTTCTTT.

This clone was recorded only once. The rearrangement uses TRBV6-5 and TRBJ1-2; D gene uncertain. The CDR3 has 13 residues. The germline V gene has CDR1 MNHEY and CDR2 SVGAGI. V shed 9 bases and J shed 2 bases, with 13 bases lying between them. Written as DNA, the CDR3 is TGTGCCAGTACCCTGGGCCTAAACTATGGCTACACCTTC. This gives the protein CASTLGLNYGYTF.

This clone was observed a single time. This chain uses TRBV27 with TRBJ2-7; 8 nucleotides align to TRBD1. Trimming at V came to 5 bases and at J to 2 bases, leaving 8 bases not matched to a gene. The CDR3 runs 15 residues. Germline V gene sequence: CDR1 MNHEY, CDR2 SMNVEV (reference sequence). CDR3 in amino acids: CASSLGTGATYEQYF. The CDR3 bases are TGTGCCAGCAGTCTCGGGACAGGAGCAACCTACGAGCAGTACTTC.

The rearrangement links TRBV5-4 to TRBJ2-7; possibly TRBD2 for D (5 bases). Germline V gene sequence: CDR1 SGHNT, CDR2 YYREEE (reference sequence). This CDR3 region has 13 residues. The V end lost 2 bases, the J end lost 5 bases, and 11 bases lay between the germline ends. The CDR3 region has the DNA TGTGCCAGCAGCTTTGTAACGGGGAACGAGCAGTACTTC. Translation gives CASSFVTGNEQYF.

CDR3 sequence: CASSPTGLNEQFF. The CDR3 DNA reads as TGTGCCAGCAGCCCAACAGGTCTAAATGAGCAGTTCTTC. This chain joins TRBV7-9 and TRBJ2-1; D is possibly TRBD1 (5 bases). The length of the CDR3 is 13 residues. V was shortened by 5 bases and J by 7 bases, with 12 bases between the two germline ends. Per germline, CDR1 SEHNR and CDR2 FQNEAQ (reference sequence).

J is TRBJ1-2 and V is TRBV5-8; D uncertain. CDR3 length: 16 residues. Germline CDR1 reads SGHTS; CDR2 reads YDEGEE. V lost 0 bases to trimming and J lost 2 bases, with 14 bases between them. The CDR3 DNA is TGTGCCAGCAGCTTGGCCGTCGGGGTCTCGAACTATGGCTACACCTTC. Its translation: CASSLAVGVSNYGYTF.

This chain uses TRBV11-3 with TRBJ2-7, with a tentative D call TRBD2 (7 bases). V gave up 5 bases and J gave up 4 bases, with 18 bases separating them. CDR3 length equals 15 residues. The V gene's germline CDR1 is SGHNT and CDR2 YENEEA. DNA for the CDR3: TGTGCCAGCAGCCCCTCGGGGGGCCCGTATTACGAGCAGTACTTC. Amino acid sequence: CASSPSGGPYYEQYF.

V gene TRBV10-2 combines with J gene TRBJ2-6; 12 nucleotides match TRBD2. The CDR3 sequence is 19 residues long. Germline V CDR1 and CDR2: WSHSY, SAAADI. J gave up 0 bases and V 6 bases, and 9 bases lay outside the gene matches. The CDR3 sequence: CASRRTSGGIGSGANVLTF. As DNA, the CDR3 is TGCGCCAGCAGGAGAACTAGCGGGGGGATAGGCTCTGGGGCCAACGTCCTGACTTTC.

Regarding this clone: One junction end disagrees with the germline gene, perhaps due to a read error. The V gene is TRBV12-3 or TRBV12-4, the J gene TRBJ2-2, with D possibly TRBD2 on 6 matching bases. The CDR3 covers 12 residues. The CDR3 DNA reads as TGTGCCAGCAGTTTGGGGGGAGGAGGGTCTGGTTTT. Translation gives CASSLGGGGSGF.

The chain has TRBV5-1 and TRBJ1-2, with D tentatively TRBD1 (5 bases). The CDR3 has 15 residues. The germline gives CDR1 SGHRS, CDR2 YFSETQ. The germline V and J ends were trimmed by 4 bases and 8 bases, with 21 bases remaining between them. The CDR3 nucleotides are TGCGCCAGCAGCCCTAGACCGTGGGGGGATGGAGGCTACACCTTC. This encodes CASSPRPWGDGGYTF.

V gene TRBV9 combines with J gene TRBJ1-2, with D perhaps TRBD1 (6 bases). Trimming pared 0 bases from V and 2 bases from J, leaving 11 bases between. Germline V CDR1 and CDR2: SGDLS, YYNGEE. There are 15 residues in the CDR3. The CDR3 spells CASSVARDTNYGYTF. The DNA for the CDR3 is TGTGCCAGCAGCGTAGCCCGGGACACCAACTATGGCTACACCTTC.

This clone was observed once. V usage is TRBV27 and J usage is TRBJ2-7, with a weak D call TRBD1 (5 bases). CDR3 size: 22 residues. Trimming cost V 5 bases and J 6 bases, with 41 bases left between them. Germline assignment: CDR1 MNHEY and CDR2 SMNVEV (reference sequence). CDR3: CASSTIRPTLPGRIQPLPEQYF. DNA for the CDR3: TGTGCCAGCAGTACTATCCGTCCCACCCTGCCAGGGCGCATCCAACCCCTACCCGAGCAGTACTTC.

This sequence joins TRBV6-5 and TRBJ1-2; 7 nucleotides match TRBD1. Trimming cost V 4 bases and J 4 bases; bases outside gene matches: 6. Germline V gene lookup returns CDR1 MNHEY and CDR2 SVGAGI. The CDR3 spans 14 residues. The CDR3 nucleotides read TGTGCCAGCAGTTCCCCAGGGACAGCCTATGGCTACACCTTC. Its translation: CASSSPGTAYGYTF.

The chain has TRBV4-2 and TRBJ1-6; D gene unclear. Germline V lookup: CDR1 LGHNA, CDR2 YNFKEQ. The ends were cut back, 3 bases at V and 6 bases at J, with 9 bases in the middle. The CDR3 length is 14 residues. Here the CDR3 DNA reads TGTGCCAGCAGCCAGGAATCGGGTAATTCACCCCTCCACTTT. Amino acid sequence: CASSQESGNSPLHF.

This chain joins TRBV19 and TRBJ1-3; possible D gene TRBD1, 6 bases. CDR3 length: 16 residues. V gave up 6 bases and J gave up 0 bases, with 15 bases separating them. Germline V CDR1 and CDR2: LNHDA, SQIVND (reference sequence). CDR3 nucleotides: TGTGCCAGTAGCAGCCGGGACACTTACTCTGGAAACACCATATATTTT. Amino acid sequence: CASSSRDTYSGNTIYF.

The V gene is TRBV5-5, the J gene TRBJ2-6; 9 bases align to TRBD1. The germline CDR1 and CDR2 sequences are SGHKS and YYEKEE (reference sequence). Unmatched junction bases numbered 2, after V lost 2 bases and J lost 2 bases. This CDR3 region has 16 residues. The CDR3 spells CASSFGDRAGANVLTF. The CDR3 nucleotides read TGTGCCAGCAGCTTCGGGGACAGGGCTGGGGCCAACGTCCTGACTTTC.

J is TRBJ2-6 and V is TRBV18; 8 positions match TRBD1. This CDR3 is 19 amino acids long. CDR1 is KGHSH and CDR2 is LQKENI in the germline V gene. J gave up 2 bases and V 1 base, and 10 bases lay outside the gene matches. As DNA, the CDR3 is TGTGCCAGCTCACCACAGTATGGACAGGGTATCGCTGGGGCCAACGTCCTGACTTTC. Encoded protein: CASSPQYGQGIAGANVLTF.

The rearrangement uses TRBV18 and TRBJ2-7, with D possibly TRBD2 on 6 matching bases. Trimming removed 4 bases from V and 2 bases from J, with 18 bases in between. Germline CDR1 and CDR2: KGHSH and LQKENI. The CDR3 totals 16 residues. As DNA, the CDR3 is TGTGCCAGCTCACGGAAGGCTTCAGGAGGGGCCTACGAGCAGTACTTC. Protein: CASSRKASGGAYEQYF.

This chain links TRBV9 with TRBJ1-1; D uncertain. The CDR3 contains 14 residues. CDR1 SGDLS and CDR2 YYNGEE come from the germline V gene. The V end lost 4 bases, the J end lost 5 bases, and 15 bases lay between the germline ends. Here the CDR3 DNA reads TGTGCCAGCAGCTTCGGAGGAGGGAGTACTGAAGCTTTCTTT. It codes for CASSFGGGSTEAFF.

V gene TRBV7-9 combines with J gene TRBJ1-3; D might be TRBD1 (6 bases). The V and J ends lost 10 bases and 0 bases respectively, with 16 bases between them. Germline V gene lookup returns CDR1 SEHNR and CDR2 FQNEAQ (reference sequence). The CDR3 runs 15 residues. The CDR3 nucleotides read TGTGCCACCGAGGACAGTTTTCACTCTGGAAACACCATATATTTT. As protein: CATEDSFHSGNTIYF.

V usage is TRBV6-1 and J usage is TRBJ1-1; D is unclear. V lost 1 base and J 0 bases, leaving 6 bases between the germline ends. Germline CDR1 reads MNHNS; CDR2 reads SASEGT. This CDR3 is built from 14 residues. The CDR3 sequence: CASSEDEVNTEAFF. For the CDR3, the DNA is TGTGCCAGCAGTGAAGATGAGGTGAACACTGAAGCTTTCTTT.

The chain uses TRBV10-1 and TRBJ1-2; D ambiguous. The CDR3 contains 12 residues. The germline V gene encodes CDR1 WNHNN and CDR2 SYGVQD (reference sequence). The V end lost 9 bases, the J end lost 6 bases, and 14 bases lay between the germline ends. This chain's CDR3 is CARLRVRNGYTF. In DNA, the CDR3 is TGCGCCAGATTGAGGGTGAGGAATGGCTACACCTTC.

The rearrangement joins TRBV5-1 to TRBJ2-2; TRBD1 matches 8 bases. Germline assignment: CDR1 SGHRS and CDR2 YFSETQ. The CDR3 sequence is 17 residues long. J lost 6 bases, V lost 1 base, and 11 bases had no gene match. This CDR3 is CASSLRVRTGSAGELFF. CDR3 nucleotides: TGCGCCAGCAGCTTGAGGGTGCGGACAGGGTCGGCCGGGGAGCTGTTTTTT.

The chain joins TRBV19 to TRBJ1-3; D call uncertain. V lost 3 bases, J lost 2 bases, and 8 bases lay in between. Germline CDR1 LNHDA, CDR2 SQIVND (reference sequence). The CDR3 sequence is 14 residues long. CDR3 DNA: TGTGCCAGTAGTATGACTGTCGCTGGAAACACCATATATTTT. As protein: CASSMTVAGNTIYF. The variable domain in full, with the rest retrieved from reference TRBV19 and TRBJ1-3, is DGGITQSPKYLFRKEGQNVTLSCEQNLNHDAMYWYRQDPGQGLRLIYYSQIVNDFQKGDIAEGYSVSREKKESFPLTVTSAQKNPTAFYLCASSMTVAGNTIYFGEGSWLTVV.

The chain uses TRBV5-8 and TRBJ2-7; D is uncertain. Germline-derived CDR1 and CDR2 are SGHTS and YDEGEE. This CDR3 has 15 amino acids. The ends were cut back, 0 bases at V and 0 bases at J, with 10 bases in the middle. This CDR3 is CASSLGPGSSYEQYF. In DNA, the CDR3 is TGTGCCAGCAGCTTGGGTCCAGGCTCCTCCTACGAGCAGTACTTC.

J is TRBJ1-1 and V is TRBV29-1; D remains unclear. CDR3 size: 11 residues. Trimming pared 2 bases from V and 7 bases from J, leaving 8 bases between. CDR1 is SQVTM, CDR2 ANQGSEA, per germline. As DNA, the CDR3 is TGCAGCGTTGAATCAGGCCTTGAAGCTTTCTTT. Its translation is CSVESGLEAFF.

This chain links TRBV5-5 with TRBJ2-3; 7 bases are a match to TRBD1. The CDR3 has 13 amino acids. Germline lookup yields CDR1 SGHKS and CDR2 YYEKEE (reference sequence). Unmatched junction bases numbered 7, after V lost 4 bases and J lost 8 bases. The CDR3 DNA reads TGTGCCAGCAGCCCGAGAGGGGACAGTACGCAGTATTTT. This gives the protein CASSPRGDSTQYF. The whole variable domain, remainder taken from reference TRBV5-5 and TRBJ2-3, is DAGVTQSPTHLIKTRGQQVTLRCSPISGHKSVSWYQQVLGQGPQFIFQYYEKEERGRGNFPDRFSARQFPNYSSELNVNALLLGDSALYLCASSPRGDSTQYFGPGTRLTVL.

This chain links TRBV24-1 with TRBJ2-5, with D perhaps matching TRBD2 (5 bases). CDR3 size: 15 residues. Between the trimmed V and J ends, which lost 5 bases and 1 base, there was a span of 13 bases. The V gene's germline CDR1 is KGHDR and CDR2 SFDVKD. CDR3 in amino acids: CATSAGRGGQETQYF. CDR3 coding DNA: TGTGCCACCAGTGCCGGGCGAGGAGGCCAAGAGACCCAGTACTTC.

This sequence joins TRBV3-1 (or the pseudogene TRBV3-2) and TRBJ1-2; D is unclear. Deletions cut 4 bases from V and 8 bases from J, with 20 bases between. In germline, CDR1 is LGHDT, CDR2 YNNKEL (reference sequence). The CDR3 loop spans 15 amino acids. The CDR3 sequence is CASSLHAAGLDGYTF. The CDR3 DNA follows: TGTGCCAGCAGCCTACATGCGGCGGGGTTGGACGGCTACACCTTC.

This clone has a handful of counts. The CDR3: CASSPEGGHGYTF. CDR3 DNA sequence: TGTGCCAGCTCACCGGAGGGGGGGCATGGCTACACCTTC. The chain combines TRBV18 with TRBJ1-2, with a weak D call TRBD1 (6 bases). The CDR3 covers 13 residues. Germline V gene lookup returns CDR1 KGHSH and CDR2 LQKENI. Trimming shortened V by 3 bases and J by 6 bases, and 11 bases separated the two germline ends.